This TCR beta chain was documented in a study of T-cell memory formation after mild COVID-19. Study findings and constraints: Chiefly within CM and EM were the contracting CD4+ clones; CD8+ ones were within EMRA.

Using its own MiXCR run on the 5' RACE reads, TCRdb lists one record per CDR3 protein. This sample has about 320,000 distinct CDR3 sequences, with 14% found just once. As to this clonotype: Its antigen is as yet unknown.

Germline V lookup: CDR1 MNHEY, CDR2 SVGAGI. The CDR3 spans 15 residues. Deletions cut 0 bases from V and 2 bases from J, with 11 bases between. The material sequenced was PBMCs or a T cell subset sorted from them (not recorded which). The rearrangement uses TRBV6-5 and TRBJ2-7; D remains unclear. This clonotype was sampled from a man between 18 and 35 years old who had mild COVID-19 (a few samples of this study predate the infection). Cell type and time point are not known. Here the CDR3 DNA reads TGTGCCAGCAGTTACTCGCCTCTACGACCCTACGAGCAGTACTTC. As protein: CASSYSPLRPYEQYF.